This TCR beta chain was identified during a study of blood T cell repertoires in COVID-19. In the study overall: COVID-19 samples collected from the United States, Italy and Spain covered acute and convalescent phases.

Only in-frame clones appear in the TCRdb table, and some are missing; sequencing was by immunoSEQ multiplex PCR. The table lists 250,000 or so clones, 85% to 90% of them singletons. The CDR3 is made up of 15 amino acids. V lost 4 bases and J lost 7; bases outside the gene matches: 10. Germline-derived CDR1 and CDR2 are MGHDK and SYGVNS. Source material: peripheral blood. The clonotype originates from a woman aged 40-49 years who had recovered from COVID-19. The chain uses TRBV25-1 and TRBJ1-1, with 9 nucleotides matching TRBD1. This chain's CDR3 is CASSGNRGQGGEAFF. CDR3 DNA sequence: TGTGCCAGCAGTGGTAACAGGGGGCAAGGGGGTGAAGCTTTCTTT.